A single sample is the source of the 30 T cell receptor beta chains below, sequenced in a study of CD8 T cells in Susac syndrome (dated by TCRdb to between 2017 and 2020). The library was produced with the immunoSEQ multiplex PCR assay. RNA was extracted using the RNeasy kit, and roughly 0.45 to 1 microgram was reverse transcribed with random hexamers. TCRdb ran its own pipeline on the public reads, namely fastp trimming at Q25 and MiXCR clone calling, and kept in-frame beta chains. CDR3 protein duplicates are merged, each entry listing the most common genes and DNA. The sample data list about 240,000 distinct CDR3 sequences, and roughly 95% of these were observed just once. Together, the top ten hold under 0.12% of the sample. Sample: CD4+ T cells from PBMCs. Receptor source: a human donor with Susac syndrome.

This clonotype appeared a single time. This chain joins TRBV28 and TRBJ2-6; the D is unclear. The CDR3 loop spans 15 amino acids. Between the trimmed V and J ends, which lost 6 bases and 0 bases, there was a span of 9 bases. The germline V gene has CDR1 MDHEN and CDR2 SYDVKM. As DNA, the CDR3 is TGTGCCAGCAGAACACAGCTCTCTGGGGCCAACGTCCTGACTTTC. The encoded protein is CASRTQLSGANVLTF.

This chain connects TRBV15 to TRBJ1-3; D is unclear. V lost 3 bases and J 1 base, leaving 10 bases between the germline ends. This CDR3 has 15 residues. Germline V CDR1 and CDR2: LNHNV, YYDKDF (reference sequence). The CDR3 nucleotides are TGTGCCACCAGCAGGGAGGTGACGTCTGGAAACACCATATATTTT. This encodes CATSREVTSGNTIYF. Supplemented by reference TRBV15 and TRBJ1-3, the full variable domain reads DAMVIQNPRYQVTQFGKPVTLSCSQTLNHNVMYWYQQKSSQAPKLLFHYYDKDFNNEADTPDNFQSRRPNTSFCFLDIRSPGLGDTAMYLCATSREVTSGNTIYFGEGSWLTVV.

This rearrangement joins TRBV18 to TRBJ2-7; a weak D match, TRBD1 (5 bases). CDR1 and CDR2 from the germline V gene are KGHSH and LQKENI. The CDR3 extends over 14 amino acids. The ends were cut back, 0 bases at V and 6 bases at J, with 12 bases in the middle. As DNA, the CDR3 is TGTGCCAGCTCACCACCCGACCAAAGGGGCGAGCAGTACTTC. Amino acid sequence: CASSPPDQRGEQYF.

The CDR3: CSASRGSTNEKLFF. As DNA, the CDR3 is TGCAGTGCTAGTCGGGGTTCAACTAATGAAAAACTGTTTTTT. V gene TRBV20-1 combines with J gene TRBJ1-4; unclear D gene. CDR3 length: 14 amino acids. V was cut by 3 bases and J by 0 bases, with 8 bases left in between. Germline loops: CDR1 DFQATT, CDR2 SNEGSKA (reference sequence).

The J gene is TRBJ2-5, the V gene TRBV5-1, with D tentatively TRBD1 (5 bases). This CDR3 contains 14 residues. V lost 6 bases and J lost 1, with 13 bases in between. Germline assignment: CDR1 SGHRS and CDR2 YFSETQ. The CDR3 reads CASKGQASQETQYF. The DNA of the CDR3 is TGCGCCAGCAAGGGGCAGGCTTCCCAAGAGACCCAGTACTTC.

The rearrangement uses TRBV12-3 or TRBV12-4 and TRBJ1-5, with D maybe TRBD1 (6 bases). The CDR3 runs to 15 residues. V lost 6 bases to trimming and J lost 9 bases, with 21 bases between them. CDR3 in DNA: TGTGCCAGCAGCCTAGCAGGGGACCCAGTTGTGCCCCAGCATTTT. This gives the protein CASSLAGDPVVPQHF.

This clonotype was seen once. For the CDR3, the DNA is TGCAGCGTTGTAGGTGGGACGGCTGAAGCTTTCTTT. Translation: CSVVGGTAEAFF. This chain joins TRBV29-1 and TRBJ1-1; possibly TRBD1 for D (5 bases). Germline-derived CDR1 and CDR2 are SQVTM and ANQGSEA. The V gene lost 4 bases and the J gene lost 6 bases, with 12 bases spanning the gap. The CDR3 contains 12 residues.

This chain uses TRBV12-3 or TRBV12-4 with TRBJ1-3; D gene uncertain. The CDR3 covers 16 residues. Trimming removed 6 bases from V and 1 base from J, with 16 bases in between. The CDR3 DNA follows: TGTGCCAGCAGCATCTGGGTTCGGTATTCTGGAAACACCATATATTTT. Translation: CASSIWVRYSGNTIYF.

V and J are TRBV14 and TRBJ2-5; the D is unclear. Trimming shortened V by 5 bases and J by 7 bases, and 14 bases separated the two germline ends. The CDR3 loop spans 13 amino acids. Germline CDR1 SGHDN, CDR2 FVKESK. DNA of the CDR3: TGTGCCAGCAGCTCCCGGTCCCCGGGGACCCAGTACTTC. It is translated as CASSSRSPGTQYF.

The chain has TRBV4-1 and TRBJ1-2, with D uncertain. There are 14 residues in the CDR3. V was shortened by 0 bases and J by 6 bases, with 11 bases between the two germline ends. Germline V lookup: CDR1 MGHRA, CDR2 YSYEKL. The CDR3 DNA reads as TGCGCCAGCAGCCAAGAGAGCATAAAGAATGGCTACACCTTC. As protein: CASSQESIKNGYTF.

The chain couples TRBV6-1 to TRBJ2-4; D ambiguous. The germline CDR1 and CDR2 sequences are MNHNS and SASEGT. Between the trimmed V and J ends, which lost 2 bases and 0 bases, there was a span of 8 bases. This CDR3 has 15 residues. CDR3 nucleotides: TGTGCCAGCAGTGAACCAACCCTAGCCAAAAACATTCAGTACTTC. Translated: CASSEPTLAKNIQYF.

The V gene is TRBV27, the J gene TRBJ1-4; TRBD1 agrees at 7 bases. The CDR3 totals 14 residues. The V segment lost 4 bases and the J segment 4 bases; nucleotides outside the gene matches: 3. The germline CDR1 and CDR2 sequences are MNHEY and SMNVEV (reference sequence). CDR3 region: CASSSGQFNEKLFF. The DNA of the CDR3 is TGTGCCAGCAGTTCGGGACAGTTTAATGAAAAACTGTTTTTT. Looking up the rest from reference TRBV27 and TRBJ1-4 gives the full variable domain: EAQVTQNPRYLITVTGKKLTVTCSQNMNHEYMSWYRQDPGLGLRQIYYSMNVEVTDKGDVPEGYKVSRKEKRNFPLILESPSPNQTSLYFCASSSGQFNEKLFFGSGTQLSVL.

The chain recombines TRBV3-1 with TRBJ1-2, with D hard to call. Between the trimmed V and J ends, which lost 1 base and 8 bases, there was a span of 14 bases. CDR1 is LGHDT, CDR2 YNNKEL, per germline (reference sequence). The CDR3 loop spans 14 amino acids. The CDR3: CASSQAGGDSGYTF. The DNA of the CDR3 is TGTGCCAGCAGCCAAGCGGGTGGGGATAGCGGCTACACCTTC.

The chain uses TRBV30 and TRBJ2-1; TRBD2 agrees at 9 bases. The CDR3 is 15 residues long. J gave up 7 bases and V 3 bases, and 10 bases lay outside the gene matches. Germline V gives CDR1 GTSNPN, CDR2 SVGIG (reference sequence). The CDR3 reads CAWSALAGLGNEQFF. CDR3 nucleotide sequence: TGTGCCTGGAGCGCCCTAGCGGGACTTGGGAATGAGCAGTTCTTC. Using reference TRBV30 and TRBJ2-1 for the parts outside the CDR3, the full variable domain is SQTIHQWPATLVQPVGSPLSLECTVEGTSNPNLYWYRQAAGRGLQLLFYSVGIGQISSEVPQNLSASRPQDRQFILSSKKLLLSDSGFYLCAWSALAGLGNEQFFGPGTRLTVL.

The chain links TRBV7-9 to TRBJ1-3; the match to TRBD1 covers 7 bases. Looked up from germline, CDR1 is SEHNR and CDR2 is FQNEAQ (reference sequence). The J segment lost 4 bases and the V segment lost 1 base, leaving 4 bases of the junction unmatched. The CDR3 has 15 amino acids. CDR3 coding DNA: TGTGCCAGCAGCTTAGGGGGGACAGTCGGAAACACCATATATTTT. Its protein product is CASSLGGTVGNTIYF.

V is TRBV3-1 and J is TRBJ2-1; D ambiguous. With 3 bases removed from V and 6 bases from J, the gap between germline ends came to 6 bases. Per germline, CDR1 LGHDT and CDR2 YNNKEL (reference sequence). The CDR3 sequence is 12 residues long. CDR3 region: CASSQFVNEQFF. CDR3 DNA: TGTGCCAGCAGCCAGTTTGTCAATGAGCAGTTCTTC.

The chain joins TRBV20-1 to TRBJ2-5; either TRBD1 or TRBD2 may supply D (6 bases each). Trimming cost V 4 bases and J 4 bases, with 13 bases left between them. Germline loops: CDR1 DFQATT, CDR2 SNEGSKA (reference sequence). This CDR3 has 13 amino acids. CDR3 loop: CSATRGVGETQYF. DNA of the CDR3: TGCAGTGCTACAAGGGGGGTGGGAGAGACCCAGTACTTC.

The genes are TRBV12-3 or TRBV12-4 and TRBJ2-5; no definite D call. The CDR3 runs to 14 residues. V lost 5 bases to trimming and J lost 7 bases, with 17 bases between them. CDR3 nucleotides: TGTGCCAGCAGTCCCGTGACCGACGGCGGGACCCAGTACTTC. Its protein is CASSPVTDGGTQYF.

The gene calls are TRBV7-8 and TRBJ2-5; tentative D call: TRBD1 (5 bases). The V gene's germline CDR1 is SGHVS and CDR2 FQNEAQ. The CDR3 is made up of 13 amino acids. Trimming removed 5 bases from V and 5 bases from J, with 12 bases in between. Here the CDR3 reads CASSTSGWETQYF. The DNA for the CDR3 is TGTGCCAGCAGCACCTCAGGGTGGGAGACCCAGTACTTC.

The CDR3 coding sequence is TGTGCCAGCAGGCCGACAGGGGCGGGTGGCTATGGCTACACCTTC. It specifies CASRPTGAGGYGYTF. This sequence joins TRBV6-5 and TRBJ1-2; TRBD1 agrees at 8 bases. Trimming at V came to 6 bases and at J to 4 bases, leaving 10 bases not matched to a gene. The V gene's germline CDR1 is MNHEY and CDR2 SVGAGI. The CDR3 runs to 15 residues.

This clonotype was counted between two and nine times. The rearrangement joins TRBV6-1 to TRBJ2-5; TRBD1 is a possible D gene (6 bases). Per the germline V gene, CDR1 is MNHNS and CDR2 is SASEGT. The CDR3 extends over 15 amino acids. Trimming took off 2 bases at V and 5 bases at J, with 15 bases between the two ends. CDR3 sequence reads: CASSELARGDETQYF. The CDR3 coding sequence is TGTGCCAGCAGTGAATTGGCCAGGGGTGATGAGACCCAGTACTTC.

The CDR3 region is CSASEDRNQPQHF. Here the CDR3 DNA reads TGCAGTGCTAGCGAGGACAGAAATCAGCCCCAGCATTTT. This chain joins TRBV20-1 and TRBJ1-5, with TRBD1 as a possible D gene (6 bases). Trimming shortened V by 3 bases and J by 4 bases, and 10 bases separated the two germline ends. CDR1 DFQATT and CDR2 SNEGSKA come from the germline V gene (reference sequence). The CDR3 runs to 13 residues.

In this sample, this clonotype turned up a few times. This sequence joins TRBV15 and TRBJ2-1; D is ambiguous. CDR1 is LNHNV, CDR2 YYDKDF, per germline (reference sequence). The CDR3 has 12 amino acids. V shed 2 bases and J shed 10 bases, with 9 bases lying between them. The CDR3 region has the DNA TGTGCCACCAGCAGACCTGACTCCGAGCAGTTCTTC. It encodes CATSRPDSEQFF.

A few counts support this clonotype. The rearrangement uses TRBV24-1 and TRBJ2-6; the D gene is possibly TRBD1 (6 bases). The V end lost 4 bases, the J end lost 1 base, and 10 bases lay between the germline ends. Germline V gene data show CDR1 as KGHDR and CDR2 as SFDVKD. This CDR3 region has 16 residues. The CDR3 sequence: CATSDATGSGANVLTF. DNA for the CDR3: TGTGCCACCAGTGACGCTACAGGGTCTGGGGCCAACGTCCTGACTTTC.

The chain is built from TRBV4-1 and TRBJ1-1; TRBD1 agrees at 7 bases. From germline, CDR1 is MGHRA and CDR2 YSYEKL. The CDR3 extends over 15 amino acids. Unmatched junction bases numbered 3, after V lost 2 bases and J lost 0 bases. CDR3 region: CASSQLDRVNTEAFF. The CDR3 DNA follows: TGCGCCAGCAGCCAACTCGACAGGGTGAACACTGAAGCTTTCTTT.

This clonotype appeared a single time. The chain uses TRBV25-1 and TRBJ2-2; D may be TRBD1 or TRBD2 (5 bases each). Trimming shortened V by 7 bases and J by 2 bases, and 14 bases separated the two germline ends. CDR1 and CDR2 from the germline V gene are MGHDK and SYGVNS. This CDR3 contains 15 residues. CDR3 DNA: TGTGCCAGCAACTCGGGAAGGACAAACACCGGGGAGCTGTTTTTT. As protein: CASNSGRTNTGELFF.

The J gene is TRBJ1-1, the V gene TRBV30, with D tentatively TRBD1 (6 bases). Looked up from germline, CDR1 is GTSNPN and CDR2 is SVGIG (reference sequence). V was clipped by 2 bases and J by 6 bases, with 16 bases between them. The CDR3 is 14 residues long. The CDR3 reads CAWSPRRGESEAFF. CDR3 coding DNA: TGTGCCTGGAGTCCTCGTAGGGGGGAATCTGAAGCTTTCTTT.

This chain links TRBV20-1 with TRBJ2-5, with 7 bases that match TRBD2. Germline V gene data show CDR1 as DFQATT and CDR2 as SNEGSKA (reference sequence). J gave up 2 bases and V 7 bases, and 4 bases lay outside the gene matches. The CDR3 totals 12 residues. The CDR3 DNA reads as TGCAGTGGTACTAGCGTGCAAGAGACCCAGTACTTC. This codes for CSGTSVQETQYF.

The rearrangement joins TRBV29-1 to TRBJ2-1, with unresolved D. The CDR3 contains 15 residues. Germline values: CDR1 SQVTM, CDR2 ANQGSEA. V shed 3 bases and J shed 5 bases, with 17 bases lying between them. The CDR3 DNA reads TGCAGCGTTGAGGCCGGCTACTTTACGAACAATGAGCAGTTCTTC. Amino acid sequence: CSVEAGYFTNNEQFF.

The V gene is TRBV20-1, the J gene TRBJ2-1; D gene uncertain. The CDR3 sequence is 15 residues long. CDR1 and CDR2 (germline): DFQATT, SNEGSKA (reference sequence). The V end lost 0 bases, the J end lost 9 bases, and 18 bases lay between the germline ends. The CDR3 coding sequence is TGCAGTGCTAGAGATGGTGTTTACGGTTTCGGTGAGCAGTTCTTC. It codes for CSARDGVYGFGEQFF.